This entry concerns a single T cell receptor (beta chain). Germline values: CDR1 SGHDT, CDR2 YYEEEE. The V segment lost 5 bases and the J segment 1 base; nucleotides outside the gene matches: 14. The CDR3 extends over 19 amino acids. Profiled with immunoSEQ multiplex PCR; TCRdb holds only in-frame clones, not every one. The top ten hold 6% of the sample, which has approximately 170,000 clones, approximately 80% seen once. Individuals aged about 18 to 89 years were recruited from roughly 22 US areas. This entry belongs to a study of blood T cell repertoires in COVID-19. Whole-study context: Acute-phase and convalescent COVID-19 samples originated in the United States, Italy and Spain. The analysed material was cDNA or gDNA that came from T cells, B-cell-depleted T cells, or PBMCs.

The sequence came from a middle-aged man who had recovered from COVID-19. The J gene is TRBJ2-7, the V gene TRBV5-6, with 14 positions matching TRBD2. Sequenced input: PBMCs or T cells enriched from blood (not recorded which). The chain's CDR3 is CASRRTSGGLRGDSYEQYV. DNA for the CDR3: TGTGCCAGCAGGAGGACTAGCGGGGGGCTGAGAGGAGATTCCTACGAGCAGTACGTC.